This passage covers 28 T cell receptor beta chains from one sample sequenced in a study of blood T cell repertoires in COVID-19. This table comes from immunoSEQ multiplex PCR, and its TCRdb copy is limited to in-frame clones, with some not included. The sample has 150,000 or so clones; about 90% are singletons. Source material: peripheral blood. The receptors were gathered from a man of 80 years or more with acute or convalescent COVID-19.

The J gene is TRBJ2-7, the V gene TRBV27; 8 positions agree with TRBD1. The V gene end was trimmed by 5 bases and the J gene end by 2 bases; junction bases not matched to a gene: 5. The CDR3 is 14 residues long. CDR1 and CDR2 from the germline V gene are MNHEY and SMNVEV (reference sequence). The CDR3 region is CASSRDRLPYEQYF. CDR3 bases: TGTGCCAGCAGTAGGGACAGGTTGCCCTACGAGCAGTACTTC.

This CDR3 is CASSLSVTSARELFF. CDR3 DNA: TGCGCCAGCAGCTTGTCTGTGACTAGCGCCCGGGAGCTGTTTTTT. The genes are TRBV5-1 and TRBJ2-2; 8 bases align to TRBD2. The CDR3 loop spans 15 amino acids. The germline CDR1 and CDR2 sequences are SGHRS and YFSETQ. Trimming took 1 base from V and 9 from J; bases not matched to a gene: 8.

This chain connects TRBV29-1 to TRBJ1-3; D is possibly TRBD1 (5 bases). The germline V and J ends were trimmed by 7 bases and 8 bases, with 18 bases remaining between them. The CDR3 contains 13 residues. Germline V gene lookup returns CDR1 SQVTM and CDR2 ANQGSEA. In DNA, the CDR3 is TGCAGCGCTGGGGGAGGGGAGAAAGACACCATATATTTT. Amino acids: CSAGGGEKDTIYF.

J is TRBJ2-2 and V is TRBV19; D is unresolved. The CDR3 sequence is 14 residues long. Trimming removed 4 bases at V and 0 bases at J, with 6 bases between. CDR1 and CDR2 (germline): LNHDA, SQIVND (reference sequence). The CDR3 DNA reads as TGTGCCAGTAGTAGCGGTTCGAACACCGGGGAGCTGTTTTTT. It specifies CASSSGSNTGELFF.

The V and J genes are TRBV4-2 and TRBJ1-2, with unresolved D. Germline CDR1 reads LGHNA; CDR2 reads YNFKEQ. V shed 4 bases and J shed 2 bases, with 14 bases lying between them. The CDR3 loop spans 15 amino acids. The DNA of the CDR3 is TGTGCCAGCAGCCCGGGCGGAGGGATAAACTATGGCTACACCTTC. Protein: CASSPGGGINYGYTF.

The chain carries TRBV10-3 and TRBJ2-2; 8 bases are shared with TRBD1. V shed 0 bases and J 4 bases; nucleotides not matched to a gene: 4. This CDR3 has 16 residues. Germline CDR1 and CDR2: ENHRY and SYGVKD. CDR3: CAISESPTGATGELFF. The CDR3 DNA is TGTGCCATCAGTGAGTCGCCGACAGGGGCCACCGGGGAGCTGTTTTTT.

There are a few counts of this clone. This chain links TRBV6-5 with TRBJ1-1; TRBD1 is a possible D gene (6 bases). The ends were cut back, 6 bases at V and 4 bases at J, with 15 bases in the middle. This CDR3 is built from 14 residues. The V gene's germline CDR1 is MNHEY and CDR2 SVGAGI. CDR3 amino acids: CASRTTGRGTEAFF. The CDR3 bases are TGTGCCAGCAGAACTACAGGGCGCGGCACTGAAGCTTTCTTT.

The count of this clone is one. The chain recombines TRBV9 with TRBJ1-6; 10 positions agree with TRBD1. The germline gives CDR1 SGDLS, CDR2 YYNGEE. This CDR3 comprises 16 residues. V trimming: 1 base; J trimming: 7 bases; junction bases outside the gene matches: 5. CDR3 bases: TGTGCCAGCAGCGTACTAGACAGGGGGCAGAATTCACCCCTCCACTTT. This translates into CASSVLDRGQNSPLHF.

CDR3 coding DNA: TGTGCCAGCAGGGTCGGGGGGAACTACGAGCAGTACTTC. It is translated as CASRVGGNYEQYF. The V gene is TRBV28, the J gene TRBJ2-7, with 7 bases identical to TRBD2. This CDR3 has 13 amino acids. The J segment lost 3 bases and the V segment lost 6 bases, leaving 5 bases of the junction unmatched. Germline CDR1 MDHEN, CDR2 SYDVKM.

This chain uses TRBV5-8 with TRBJ1-6; maybe TRBD1 (5 bases). The germline V gene has CDR1 SGHTS and CDR2 YDEGEE. The CDR3 is 16 amino acids. Trimming took 0 bases from V and 7 from J, leaving 14 bases between them. The DNA for the CDR3 is TGTGCCAGCAGCTTGGTCATGACAGATAGAAATTCACCCCTCCACTTT. Amino acid sequence: CASSLVMTDRNSPLHF.

This rearrangement joins TRBV28 to TRBJ2-3, with 9 positions matching TRBD1. V was clipped by 4 bases and J by 1 base; unmatched bases: 6. The CDR3 sequence is 16 residues long. CDR1 is MDHEN and CDR2 is SYDVKM in the germline V gene. CDR3 protein: CASSSTTGGGTDTQYF. The CDR3 nucleotides are TGTGCCAGCAGTTCCACGACAGGGGGGGGCACAGATACGCAGTATTTT.

The chain is built from TRBV13 and TRBJ1-4; 8 nucleotides agree with TRBD1. Germline CDR1 is PRHDT and CDR2 is FYEKMQ (reference sequence). The CDR3 has 17 amino acids. V was pared by 5 bases and J by 7 bases, with 15 bases of the junction left unmatched. CDR3 amino acids: CASSGGTGVKRGEKLFF. The CDR3 DNA sequence: TGTGCCAGCAGCGGCGGGACAGGTGTTAAAAGAGGTGAAAAACTGTTTTTT.

There are a few counts of this clone. The V call is TRBV13, the J call TRBJ2-2, with TRBD1 matching over 10 bases. Germline-derived CDR1 and CDR2 are PRHDT and FYEKMQ (reference sequence). V lost 5 bases, J lost 5 bases, and 5 bases stayed unmatched. This CDR3 has 15 amino acids. CDR3 sequence: CASSADRGLTGELFF. CDR3 coding DNA: TGTGCCAGCAGCGCCGACAGGGGGCTGACCGGGGAGCTGTTTTTT.

The gene calls are TRBV3-1 (or the pseudogene TRBV3-2) and TRBJ1-2; TRBD1 might be the D (5 bases). The V gene lost 3 bases and the J gene lost 5 bases, with 10 bases spanning the gap. From germline, CDR1 is LGHDT and CDR2 YNNKEL (reference sequence). This CDR3 spans 13 amino acids. For the CDR3, the DNA is TGTGCCAGCAGCCATGGAGGGGAGTATGGCTACACCTTC. This encodes CASSHGGEYGYTF.

The chain links TRBV2 to TRBJ1-6; D remains unclear. V was trimmed by 3 bases and J by 7 bases, leaving 13 bases between them. The CDR3 consists of 15 residues. From germline, CDR1 is SNHLY and CDR2 FYNNEI. The CDR3 sequence: CASSEESAQNSPLHF. For the CDR3, the DNA is TGTGCCAGCAGTGAGGAGTCAGCCCAAAATTCACCCCTCCACTTT.

The chain uses TRBV5-1 and TRBJ2-5, with 8 bases aligning to TRBD2. This CDR3 region has 16 residues. The germline gives CDR1 SGHRS, CDR2 YFSETQ. V shed 2 bases, J shed 3 bases, and the junction held 9 bases outside the gene matches. This chain's CDR3 is CASSFYAGGLKETQYF. The CDR3 DNA sequence: TGCGCCAGCAGCTTTTATGCGGGAGGACTTAAAGAGACCCAGTACTTC.

The chain joins TRBV5-1 to TRBJ2-1, with TRBD2 matching 13 bases. Trimming removed 4 bases from V and 9 bases from J; junction bases left unmatched: 7. The length of the CDR3 is 15 residues. Per germline, CDR1 SGHRS and CDR2 YFSETQ. Written as DNA, the CDR3 is TGCGCCAGCAGCCCTACTAGCGGGAGGGAAGGTGAGCAGTTCTTC. This encodes CASSPTSGREGEQFF.

The chain is built from TRBV19 and TRBJ2-7; TRBD1 agrees at 7 bases. V lost 5 bases to trimming and J lost 2 bases; unmatched junction nucleotides: 0. CDR1 LNHDA and CDR2 SQIVND come from the germline V gene (reference sequence). This CDR3 has 12 residues. CDR3 region: CASSDRAYEQYF. Written as DNA, the CDR3 is TGTGCCAGTAGTGACAGGGCCTACGAGCAGTACTTC.

The chain has TRBV9 and TRBJ2-6; 7 positions agree with TRBD1. The CDR3 runs 19 residues. J was trimmed by 0 bases and V by 0 bases; bases with no gene match: 9. Germline CDR1 SGDLS, CDR2 YYNGEE. The CDR3 DNA reads as TGTGCCAGCAGCGTAGCTCTGGGGACAGCGAACTCTGGGGCCAACGTCCTGACTTTC. Translating gives CASSVALGTANSGANVLTF.

The chain links TRBV2 to TRBJ2-3; a possible D gene is TRBD2 (6 bases). There are 13 residues in the CDR3. The V end lost 8 bases, the J end lost 6 bases, and 15 bases lay between the germline ends. The germline gives CDR1 SNHLY, CDR2 FYNNEI. The CDR3 protein is CASGGLTGDTQYF. The CDR3 coding sequence is TGTGCCAGCGGGGGACTCACGGGGGATACGCAGTATTTT.

V is TRBV7-2 and J is TRBJ2-5; possible D gene TRBD1, 6 bases. CDR3 length equals 14 residues. V lost 5 bases and J lost 4, with 14 bases in between. Germline values: CDR1 SGHTA, CDR2 FQGNSA. This CDR3 is CASSLQGSRETQYF. CDR3 DNA: TGTGCCAGCAGCCTACAGGGTTCGCGAGAGACCCAGTACTTC.

The J gene is TRBJ1-2, the V gene TRBV6-4, with a tentative D call TRBD1 (6 bases). V was trimmed by 4 bases and J by 2 bases, leaving 11 bases between them. The length of the CDR3 is 14 residues. Germline assignment: CDR1 MRHNA and CDR2 SNTAGT. CDR3 in amino acids: CASSAQTGNYGYTF. The CDR3 DNA sequence: TGTGCCAGCAGTGCCCAAACAGGGAACTATGGCTACACCTTC.

The J gene is TRBJ2-1, the V gene TRBV25-1, with a weak D call TRBD2 (5 bases). Per germline, CDR1 MGHDK and CDR2 SYGVNS. CDR3 size: 16 residues. V gave up 3 bases and J gave up 2 bases, with 14 bases separating them. Here the CDR3 DNA reads TGTGCCAGCAGTGATAGCCTAGCCGGAACCTACAATGAGCAGTTCTTC. Amino acid sequence: CASSDSLAGTYNEQFF.

The sample holds a few counts of this clone. This chain connects TRBV29-1 to TRBJ1-4; D remains unclear. This CDR3 region has 13 residues. Trimming took 6 bases from V and 5 from J, leaving 13 bases between them. Per the germline V gene, CDR1 is SQVTM and CDR2 is ANQGSEA. This CDR3 is CSVGGSLNEKLFF. The CDR3 coding sequence is TGCAGCGTCGGCGGCAGCTTGAATGAAAAACTGTTTTTT.

J is TRBJ2-4 and V is TRBV7-9; TRBD1 matches at 11 bases. Trimming removed 5 bases from V and 9 bases from J; junction bases left unmatched: 3. The CDR3 totals 13 residues. CDR1 SEHNR and CDR2 FQNEAQ come from the germline V gene (reference sequence). CDR3 region: CASSPGTGGIQYF. The DNA of the CDR3 is TGTGCCAGCAGCCCCGGGACAGGGGGCATTCAGTACTTC. The full variable domain, rest sourced from reference TRBV7-9 and TRBJ2-4, is DTGVSQNPRHKITKRGQNVTFRCDPISEHNRLYWYRQTLGQGPEFLTYFQNEAQLEKSRLLSDRFSAERPKGSFSTLEIQRTEQGDSAMYLCASSPGTGGIQYFGAGTRLSVL.

V and J are TRBV28 and TRBJ1-2; TRBD1 aligns across 7 bases. The germline CDR1 and CDR2 sequences are MDHEN and SYDVKM. The CDR3 spans 14 residues. With V trimmed by 4 bases and J by 4 bases, 6 bases remained unmatched. The CDR3 sequence: CASSSGTVLYGYTF. CDR3 bases: TGTGCCAGCAGTTCAGGGACAGTCCTCTATGGCTACACCTTC.

Only a few counts were recorded for this clone. The chain has TRBV5-1 and TRBJ2-2, with 9 bases that match TRBD1. V was pared by 4 bases and J by 4 bases, with 2 bases of the junction left unmatched. Germline CDR1 SGHRS, CDR2 YFSETQ. The CDR3 runs 14 residues. In nucleotides, the CDR3 is TGCGCCAGCAGCCGGGACAGGGTCACCGGGGAGCTGTTTTTT. This sequence encodes CASSRDRVTGELFF.

This chain connects TRBV11-3 to TRBJ2-3; 9 positions match TRBD1. This CDR3 has 16 amino acids. CDR1 is SGHNT, CDR2 YENEEA, per germline. The ends lost 5 bases at V and 0 bases at J; junction bases unmatched: 6. This CDR3 reads CASSPGTGRSTDTQYF. DNA of the CDR3: TGTGCCAGCAGCCCTGGGACAGGGAGAAGCACAGATACGCAGTATTTT.